The rows below give T cell receptor beta chains drawn from one sample of a study of blood T cell repertoires in COVID-19. Profiled with immunoSEQ multiplex PCR; TCRdb holds only in-frame clones, not every one. The sample has about 140,000 clones; around three quarters are singletons. The sequencing sample was made of peripheral blood. These receptors all stem from a man aged 60-69 years with acute or convalescent COVID-19. Both conserved end residues are part of each CDR3. The D gene is left open where the match is weak. Clone size is not always given. Where it is, it says once, few, many or a class for expanded clones.

clone size	V gene	D gene	J gene	CDR3 protein	CDR3 DNA
NA	TRBV4-1	TRBD1	TRBJ2-4	CASSHGQGAGIQYF	TGCGCCAGCAGCCACGGACAGGGAGCGGGCATTCAGTACTTC
NA	TRBV5-1	NA	TRBJ1-2	CASSLVGVEYGYTF	TGCGCCAGCAGCTTGGTAGGGGTCGAGTATGGCTACACCTTC
NA	TRBV30	TRBD2	TRBJ2-1	CAWSGVAGVGYNEQFF	TGTGCCTGGAGTGGGGTAGCGGGAGTGGGTTACAATGAGCAGTTCTTC
NA	TRBV28	NA	TRBJ2-1	CASSFLLGGAGVEQFF	TGTGCCAGCAGTTTTCTATTAGGAGGGGCGGGTGTTGAGCAGTTCTTC
NA	TRBV14	NA	TRBJ2-1	CASSHDDSRRFF	TGTGCCAGCAGCCATGACGACTCCCGTCGGTTCTTC
NA	TRBV3-1/TRBV3-2	NA	TRBJ1-6	CASSQGEGVSPLHF	TGTGCCAGCAGCCAAGGGGAGGGCGTGTCACCCCTCCACTTT
NA	TRBV5-4	TRBD2	TRBJ2-7	CASSLTLTSGGSSYEQYF	TGTGCCAGCAGCTTGACCTTAACGAGCGGGGGGAGCTCCTACGAGCAGTACTTC
NA	TRBV18	NA	TRBJ1-5	CASSPGQSNQPQHF	TGTGCCAGCTCACCAGGACAGAGCAATCAGCCCCAGCATTTT
NA	TRBV28	TRBD1	TRBJ1-4	CASSGFTGGRGEKLFF	TGTGCCAGCAGCGGTTTTACAGGGGGCCGGGGTGAAAAACTGTTTTTT
NA	TRBV9	NA	TRBJ2-2	CASSVYPRGGELFF	TGTGCCAGCAGCGTTTATCCACGCGGCGGGGAGCTGTTTTTT
once	TRBV10-1	TRBD2	TRBJ2-1	CASSEMASGRTYNEQFF	TGCGCCAGCAGTGAGATGGCTAGCGGGAGGACTTACAATGAGCAGTTCTTC
NA	TRBV27	TRBD1	TRBJ2-3	CASTTARDRVVDTQYF	TGTGCCAGCACTACCGCTAGGGACAGGGTCGTCGATACGCAGTATTTT
NA	TRBV6-5	NA	TRBJ1-4	CASSYQRHEKLFF	TGTGCCAGCAGTTACCAAAGACACGAAAAACTGTTTTTT
once	TRBV4-1	NA	TRBJ1-2	CASSQAHSLGWGYTF	TGCGCCAGCAGCCAAGCGCACAGCCTCGGATGGGGCTACACCTTC
NA	TRBV30	TRBD2	TRBJ2-7	CAWSGTSIGGGRQYF	TGTGCCTGGAGTGGGACTAGCATAGGAGGGGGGCGTCAGTACTTC
NA	TRBV19	TRBD2	TRBJ2-2	CASSIDGSGRHTGELFF	TGTGCCAGTAGTATAGACGGCAGCGGGAGGCACACCGGGGAGCTGTTTTTT
NA	TRBV27	TRBD1	TRBJ2-7	CASSIRTGAAYEQYF	TGTGCCAGCAGTATCCGGACAGGGGCGGCCTACGAGCAGTACTTC
NA	TRBV12-3/TRBV12-4	NA	TRBJ1-2	CASSTYSGYTF	TGTGCCAGCAGTACCTATTCTGGCTACACCTTC
NA	TRBV24-1	NA	TRBJ2-5	CATSDLSGIQETQYF	TGTGCCACCAGTGATTTATCAGGAATCCAAGAGACCCAGTACTTC
NA	TRBV10-3	NA	TRBJ2-7	CAIEGGISNEQYF	TGTGCCATCGAGGGCGGGATAAGCAACGAGCAGTACTTC
many	TRBV6-5	TRBD1	TRBJ2-7	CASRSRDRGSYEQYF	TGTGCCAGCAGGTCCCGGGACAGGGGCTCCTACGAGCAGTACTTC
NA	TRBV18	NA	TRBJ2-3	CASSLSTDTQYF	TGTGCCAGCTCACTAAGCACAGATACGCAGTATTTT
NA	TRBV29-1	NA	TRBJ2-2	CSVDRGSRTGELFF	TGCAGCGTTGATAGGGGCTCGAGAACCGGGGAGCTGTTTTTT
NA	TRBV6-5	NA	TRBJ1-2	CASTPTAYGYTF	TGTGCCAGCACTCCCACAGCCTATGGCTACACCTTC
once	TRBV6-5	TRBD2	TRBJ2-3	CASSTSGDTQYF	TGTGCCAGCAGTACTAGCGGGGATACGCAGTATTTT
few	TRBV9	TRBD2	TRBJ2-3	CASSVAGTSGTDTQYF	TGTGCCAGCAGCGTAGCAGGGACTAGCGGCACAGATACGCAGTATTTT
NA	TRBV12-3/TRBV12-4	TRBD2	TRBJ2-3	CASNYGRGDTQYF	TGTGCCAGCAACTACGGGAGGGGGGATACGCAGTATTTT
NA	TRBV18	TRBD1	TRBJ2-7	CASSPGDSATYEQYF	TGTGCCAGCTCACCAGGGGACAGTGCCACCTACGAGCAGTACTTC
NA	TRBV11-2	TRBD2	TRBJ2-7	CASSLSGRSTYEQYF	TGTGCCAGCAGCCTCAGCGGGAGGTCTACCTACGAGCAGTACTTC
NA	TRBV28	NA	TRBJ1-1	CASSAGWPNTEAFF	TGTGCCAGCAGCGCAGGGTGGCCGAACACTGAAGCTTTCTTT
few	TRBV28	TRBD1	TRBJ2-7	CASSRPDRGQYEQYF	TGTGCCAGCAGCCGACCGGACAGGGGTCAGTACGAGCAGTACTTC
NA	TRBV28	NA	TRBJ1-1	CASEGGATEAFF	TGTGCCAGCGAAGGGGGGGCTACTGAAGCTTTCTTT
few	TRBV6-4	TRBD2	TRBJ2-3	CASSDSSGRADTQYF	TGTGCCAGCAGTGACTCTAGCGGGAGGGCAGATACGCAGTATTTT
many	TRBV5-4	TRBD1	TRBJ2-2	CASSLERQGTGELFF	TGTGCCAGCAGCTTGGAAAGACAGGGTACCGGGGAGCTGTTTTTT
NA	TRBV6-1	TRBD2	TRBJ2-1	CASSDASSGAPYNEQFF	TGTGCCAGCAGTGACGCATCTAGCGGGGCCCCTTACAATGAGCAGTTCTTC
NA	TRBV19	NA	TRBJ2-3	CASSPRQTDTQYF	TGTGCCAGTAGTCCCCGACAGACAGATACGCAGTATTTT
NA	TRBV5-1	NA	TRBJ1-2	CASSLGGQLAEGGYTF	TGCGCCAGCAGCTTGGGGGGGCAGCTCGCTGAAGGTGGCTACACCTTC
NA	TRBV6-1	NA	TRBJ1-3	CASSDWEGASGNTIYF	TGTGCCAGCAGTGATTGGGAGGGCGCCTCTGGAAACACCATATATTTT
NA	TRBV19	TRBD1	TRBJ1-5	CASEGQGASGQPQHF	TGTGCCAGCGAAGGACAGGGGGCCTCGGGTCAGCCCCAGCATTTT
once	TRBV15	TRBD1	TRBJ2-5	CATSRDEAGTGTQYF	TGTGCCACCAGCAGAGATGAGGCAGGGACAGGGACCCAGTACTTC
NA	TRBV5-5	NA	TRBJ1-5	CASSLLRSNQPQHF	TGTGCCAGCAGCCTACTTCGTAGCAATCAGCCCCAGCATTTT
NA	TRBV6-1	TRBD1	TRBJ2-3	CASSELTGVSTDTQYF	TGTGCCAGCAGTGAACTTACAGGGGTCAGCACAGATACGCAGTATTTT
NA	TRBV6-5	TRBD1	TRBJ2-7	CASRTGDEQYF	TGTGCCAGCAGAACAGGGGACGAGCAGTACTTC
NA	TRBV7-2	TRBD1	TRBJ1-1	CASSRGGAGTEAFF	TGTGCCAGCAGTCGAGGGGGCGCGGGCACTGAAGCTTTCTTT
NA	TRBV6-5	TRBD1	TRBJ1-2	CASRPGQGYGYTF	TGTGCCAGCAGGCCGGGACAGGGGTATGGCTACACCTTC